These 13 T cell receptor beta chains came from one sample sequenced in a study of blood T cells in healthy people across ages. A second roughly 6 to 11 cycle PCR used barcoded and J-beta primers. Each CDR3 protein gets one entry after TCRdb re-called the 5' RACE reads with MiXCR. The sample holds some 1,500,000 distinct CDR3 sequences, approximately 43% seen once. Sequenced sample: blood. The receptors derive from a woman aged 18-29 years in good health.

V usage is TRBV7-2 and J usage is TRBJ1-5; D gene unclear. With 1 base removed from V and 4 bases from J, the gap between germline ends came to 11 bases. Germline lookup yields CDR1 SGHTA and CDR2 FQGNSA. CDR3 size: 15 residues. CDR3 nucleotide sequence: TGTGCCAGCAGCTTAGATAGGCAGCCAAATCAGCCCCAGCATTTT. Its translation: CASSLDRQPNQPQHF.

V usage is TRBV29-1 and J usage is TRBJ2-1; unclear D gene. The germline CDR1 and CDR2 sequences are SQVTM and ANQGSEA. The CDR3 length is 11 residues. The ends were cut back, 7 bases at V and 6 bases at J, with 10 bases in the middle. The CDR3: CSAGPTNEQFF. CDR3 DNA: TGCAGCGCCGGACCCACCAATGAGCAGTTCTTC.

This rearrangement joins TRBV27 to TRBJ1-1; 9 bases fit TRBD1. This CDR3 spans 17 amino acids. CDR1 and CDR2 (germline): MNHEY, SMNVEV (reference sequence). Trimming removed 0 bases from V and 5 bases from J; junction bases left unmatched: 10. This chain's CDR3 is CASSLSPWTGARTEAFF. The CDR3 bases are TGTGCCAGCAGTTTATCTCCTTGGACAGGGGCGAGGACTGAAGCTTTCTTT.

The chain recombines TRBV24-1 with TRBJ2-7; D gene uncertain. In germline, CDR1 is KGHDR, CDR2 SFDVKD. CDR3 length: 14 amino acids. V lost 1 base to trimming and J lost 7 bases, with 13 bases between them. The CDR3 DNA reads TGTGCCACCAGTGATTTATTGACCCACAATGAGCAGTACTTC. It encodes CATSDLLTHNEQYF.

This clonotype has just a few counts. The gene calls are TRBV7-8 and TRBJ2-3, with 10 bases fitting TRBD1. Trimming cost V 7 bases and J 0 bases; bases outside gene matches: 4. Germline V CDR1 and CDR2: SGHVS, FQNEAQ. This CDR3 region has 15 residues. CDR3 sequence reads: CASKDRGASTDTQYF. CDR3 DNA: TGTGCCAGCAAGGACAGGGGGGCTAGCACAGATACGCAGTATTTT.

V and J are TRBV12-3 or TRBV12-4 and TRBJ2-3, with 14 bases that match TRBD2. V shed 4 bases and J 3 bases; nucleotides not matched to a gene: 6. The length of the CDR3 is 17 residues. This chain's CDR3 is CASSSSRLAGGTDTQYF. The CDR3 nucleotides are TGTGCCAGCAGTTCCTCTCGACTAGCGGGGGGGACAGATACGCAGTATTTT.

This clonotype was observed a few times. The CDR3 region has the DNA TGTGCCAGCAGACCAGTTAGTTCTGGGGCCAACGTCCTGACTTTC. This codes for CASRPVSSGANVLTF. The V and J genes are TRBV6-2 or TRBV6-3 and TRBJ2-6; no clear D gene. Germline V gives CDR1 MNHEY, CDR2 SVGEGT. Trimming took off 6 bases at V and 1 base at J, with 10 bases between the two ends. The CDR3 totals 15 residues.

This clonotype has a handful of counts. The CDR3 is CASTTGWGLGYTF. DNA for the CDR3: TGTGCCAGCACCACCGGGTGGGGCCTCGGCTACACCTTC. The V gene is TRBV6-1, the J gene TRBJ1-2; a weak D match, TRBD1 (5 bases). V lost 7 bases and J lost 8, with 17 bases in between. This CDR3 comprises 13 residues. Germline CDR1 MNHNS, CDR2 SASEGT.

This clonotype was seen repeatedly, ten times or more. This sequence joins TRBV7-2 and TRBJ2-3, with TRBD2 as a possible D gene (5 bases). Trimming took 5 bases from V and 0 from J, leaving 12 bases between them. CDR1 is SGHTA and CDR2 is FQGNSA in the germline V gene. This CDR3 comprises 15 residues. The CDR3 DNA reads TGTGCCAGCAGCCCCGACTACCTTAGCACAGATACGCAGTATTTT. It translates to CASSPDYLSTDTQYF.

This chain joins TRBV29-1 and TRBJ1-2, with a possible D match to TRBD1 (6 bases). This CDR3 is 11 amino acids long. The V and J ends lost 6 bases and 5 bases respectively, with 10 bases between them. Germline-derived CDR1 and CDR2 are SQVTM and ANQGSEA. In DNA form, the CDR3 reads TGCAGCGTCCGGACAGCTTATGGCTACACCTTC. It encodes CSVRTAYGYTF.

The chain employs TRBV4-3 and TRBJ2-3, with TRBD2 identical over 10 bases. Per the germline V gene, CDR1 is LGHNA and CDR2 is YSLEER. V shed 3 bases, J shed 0 bases, and the junction held 3 bases outside the gene matches. This CDR3 is built from 16 residues. Here the CDR3 reads CASSQQTSGSTDTQYF. The DNA of the CDR3 is TGCGCCAGCAGCCAGCAGACTAGCGGGAGCACAGATACGCAGTATTTT.

This chain joins TRBV28 and TRBJ2-5; D may be TRBD1 (6 bases). The germline V gene encodes CDR1 MDHEN and CDR2 SYDVKM. The CDR3 has 16 residues. V was cut by 5 bases and J by 2 bases, with 18 bases left in between. The DNA for the CDR3 is TGTGCCAGCAGTCACCCCATCGGACAGAGGCAAGAGACCCAGTACTTC. It yields the protein CASSHPIGQRQETQYF.

To note about this clonotype: A read error is possible here, since a much larger clone lies one base away. The chain uses TRBV6-2 or TRBV6-3 and TRBJ1-1; a possible D gene is TRBD1 (6 bases). The CDR3 totals 14 residues. The V and J ends lost 5 bases and 0 bases respectively, with 10 bases between them. Germline V gene lookup returns CDR1 MNHEY and CDR2 SVGEGT. The CDR3 coding sequence is TGTGCCAGCAGTCCGGGACACGTGAACACTGAAGCTTTCTTT. Its translation is CASSPGHVNTEAFF.